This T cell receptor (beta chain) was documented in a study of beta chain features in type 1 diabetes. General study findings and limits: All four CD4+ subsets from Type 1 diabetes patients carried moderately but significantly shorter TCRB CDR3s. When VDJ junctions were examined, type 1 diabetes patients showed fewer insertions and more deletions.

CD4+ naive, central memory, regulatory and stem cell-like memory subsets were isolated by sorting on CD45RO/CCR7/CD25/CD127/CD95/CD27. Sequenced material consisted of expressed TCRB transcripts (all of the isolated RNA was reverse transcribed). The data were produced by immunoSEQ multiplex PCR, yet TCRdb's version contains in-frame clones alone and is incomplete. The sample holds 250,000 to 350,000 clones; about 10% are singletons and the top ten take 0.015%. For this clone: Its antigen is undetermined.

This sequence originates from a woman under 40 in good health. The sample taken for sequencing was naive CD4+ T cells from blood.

CDR3 DNA sequence: TGTGCCAGCAGCTTAGGTAGATCCACAGATACGCAGTATTTT. Its translation: CASSLGRSTDTQYF. V and J are TRBV11-2 and TRBJ2-3, with unresolved D. CDR3 size: 14 residues. The germline CDR1 and CDR2 sequences are SGHAT and FQNNGV. V gave up 1 base and J gave up 2 bases, with 7 bases separating them. Variable domain in full (rest from reference TRBV11-2 and TRBJ2-3): EAGVAQSPRYKIIEKRQSVAFWCNPISGHATLYWYQQILGQGPKLLIQFQNNGVVDDSQLPKDRFSAERLKGVDSTLKIQPAKLEDSAVYLCASSLGRSTDTQYFGPGTRLTVL.